Following are 5 T cell receptor beta chains from one sample sequenced in a study of blood T cell repertoires in COVID-19. Clones were read by immunoSEQ multiplex PCR, and TCRdb kept only the in-frame ones, dropping some. The sample carries 70,000 to 100,000 clones, approximately 90% recorded once. Input material: peripheral blood. The receptors come from a woman older than 75 with acute or convalescent COVID-19.

The V and J genes are TRBV12-3 or TRBV12-4 and TRBJ1-3, with D perhaps matching TRBD1 (5 bases). This CDR3 is built from 13 residues. The V gene lost 4 bases and the J gene lost 3 bases, with 7 bases spanning the gap. The CDR3: CASSSRVGNTIYF. CDR3 in DNA: TGTGCCAGCAGTTCCAGGGTTGGAAACACCATATATTTT.

In DNA form, the CDR3 reads TGTGCCAGCAGTTGGACAGTTGACGGCTACACCTTC. Translation: CASSWTVDGYTF. The V call is TRBV6-2 or TRBV6-3, the J call TRBJ1-2; the D gene is possibly TRBD1 (6 bases). CDR3 size: 12 residues. CDR1 and CDR2 (germline): MNHEY, SVGEGT. V was pared by 4 bases and J by 8 bases, with 11 bases between.

The chain recombines TRBV30 with TRBJ2-7; 12 positions match TRBD2. There are 14 residues in the CDR3. Looked up from germline, CDR1 is GTSNPN and CDR2 is SVGIG (reference sequence). J was trimmed by 7 bases and V by 4 bases; bases with no gene match: 8. In DNA form, the CDR3 reads TGTGCCTGGACGAAGACTAGCGGGAGAGGAGAGCAGTACTTC. Translation gives CAWTKTSGRGEQYF.

The gene calls are TRBV20-1 and TRBJ1-2; D is undetermined. CDR3 length: 16 residues. Trimming removed 3 bases at V and 4 bases at J, with 21 bases between. The germline CDR1 and CDR2 sequences are DFQATT and SNEGSKA (reference sequence). The CDR3: CSASSPSAGLIYGYTF. The CDR3 DNA follows: TGCAGTGCTAGTAGCCCATCGGCAGGATTGATCTATGGCTACACCTTC.

This chain links TRBV5-1 with TRBJ2-5; 9 nucleotides align to TRBD2. CDR3 length: 16 residues. Germline loops: CDR1 SGHRS, CDR2 YFSETQ. Trimming cost V 2 bases and J 4 bases; bases outside gene matches: 9. CDR3 loop: CASSFSPSGIGETQYF. The CDR3 coding sequence is TGCGCCAGCAGCTTCTCCCCTAGCGGGATAGGAGAGACCCAGTACTTC.